The T cell receptor (beta chain) described here comes from a study of blood T cell repertoires in COVID-19. Overall study context: There were acute and convalescent COVID-19 samples, and they came from the United States, Italy and Spain. Sample material is recorded as cDNA or gDNA derived from T cells, B-cell-depleted T cells, or PBMCs.

In the source study's methods: Scientists estimated how many nucleated cells there were by amplifying reference gene primers. The assay was immunoSEQ multiplex PCR, and TCRdb's table has in-frame clones only and misses some. That table gives V, J and clone size, and the DNA gave D and trimming. The sample comprises about 120,000 clones, about 86% of which are singletons, and nearly 0.9% rests with the top ten. This CDR3 has 12 residues. CDR1 and CDR2 from the germline V gene are SNHLY and FYNNEI. Trimming removed 6 bases at V and 2 bases at J, with 7 bases between. Sequenced: peripheral blood. This TCR derives from a woman aged 45-65 years with active or convalescent COVID-19. The chain combines TRBV2 with TRBJ2-5; TRBD1 might be the D (5 bases). The CDR3 coding sequence is TGTGCCAGCAGCCAGGGACAAGAGACCCAGTACTTC. Amino acid sequence: CASSQGQETQYF. The entire variable domain, with the rest obtained from reference TRBV2 and TRBJ2-5, is as follows: EPEVTQTPSHQVTQMGQEVILRCVPISNHLYFYWYRQILGQKVEFLVSFYNNEISEKSEIFDDQFSVERPDGSNFTLKIRSTKLEDSAMYFCASSQGQETQYFGPGTRLLVL.